This T cell receptor (beta chain) was sequenced for a study of cytomegalovirus exposure and HLA in healthy donors. Regarding the study as a whole: Researchers counted around 180 TCR beta chains as cytomegalovirus-associated. In a later analysis, TCR association rates varied by HLA locus: DRB1 most, HLA-C fewest. In an earlier analysis, about 87% or about 30%: the productive usage of most TCR beta V segments.

Donors likely had unrecorded immune exposures despite being nominally healthy when sampled. 60 Vbeta and 13 Jbeta primers were used in PCR. TCRdb's copy holds only in-frame clones and misses some; the assay was immunoSEQ multiplex PCR. The sample consists of 140,000 to 150,000 clones, under 85% of them appearing once. About this clone itself: What it binds is not known.

The V and J ends lost 7 bases and 0 bases, in that order; junction bases with no gene match: 3. The CDR3 is made up of 14 amino acids. Germline V gene data show CDR1 as SEHNR and CDR2 as FQNEAQ (reference sequence). The source is a woman aged 40-49 years in good health and CMV-seropositive. The sample consisted of PBMCs. The chain is built from TRBV7-9 and TRBJ2-3; TRBD1 matches 8 bases. In DNA, the CDR3 is TGTGCCAGCACCCGGACAGGGAGCACAGATACGCAGTATTTT. This codes for CASTRTGSTDTQYF.